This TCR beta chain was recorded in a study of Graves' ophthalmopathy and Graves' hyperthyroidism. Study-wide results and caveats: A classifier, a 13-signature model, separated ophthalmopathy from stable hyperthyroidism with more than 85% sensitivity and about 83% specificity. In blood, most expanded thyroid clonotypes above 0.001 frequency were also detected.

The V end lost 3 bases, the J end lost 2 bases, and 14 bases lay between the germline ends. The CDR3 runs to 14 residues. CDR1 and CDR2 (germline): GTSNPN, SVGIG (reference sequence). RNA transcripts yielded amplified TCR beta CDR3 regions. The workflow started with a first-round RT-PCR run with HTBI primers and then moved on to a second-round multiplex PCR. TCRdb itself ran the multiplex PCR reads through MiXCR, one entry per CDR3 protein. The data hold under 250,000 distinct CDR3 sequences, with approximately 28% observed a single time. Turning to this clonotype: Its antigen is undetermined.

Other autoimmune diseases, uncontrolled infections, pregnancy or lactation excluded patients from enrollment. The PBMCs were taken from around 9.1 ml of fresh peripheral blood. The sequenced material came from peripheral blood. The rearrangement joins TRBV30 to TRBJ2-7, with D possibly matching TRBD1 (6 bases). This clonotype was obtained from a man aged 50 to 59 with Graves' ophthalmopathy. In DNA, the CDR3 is TGTGCCTGGAGCAAAGGGGGACAAACCTACGAGCAGTACTTC. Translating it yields CAWSKGGQTYEQYF.